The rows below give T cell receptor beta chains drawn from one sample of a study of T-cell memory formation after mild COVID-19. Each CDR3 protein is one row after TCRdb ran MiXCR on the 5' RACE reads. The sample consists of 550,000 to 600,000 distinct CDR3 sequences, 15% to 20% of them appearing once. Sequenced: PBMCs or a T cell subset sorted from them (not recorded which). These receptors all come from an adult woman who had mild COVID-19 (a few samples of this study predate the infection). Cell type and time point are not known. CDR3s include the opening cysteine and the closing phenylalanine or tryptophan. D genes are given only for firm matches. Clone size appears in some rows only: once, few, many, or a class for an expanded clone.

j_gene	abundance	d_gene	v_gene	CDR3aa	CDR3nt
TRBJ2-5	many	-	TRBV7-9	CASSPTGNQETQYF	TGTGCCAGCAGCCCTACAGGGAATCAAGAGACCCAGTACTTC
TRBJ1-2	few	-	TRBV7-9	CASSTGGRPYGYTF	TGTGCCAGCAGCACGGGGGGACGGCCCTATGGCTACACCTTC
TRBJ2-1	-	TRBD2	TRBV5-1	CASSPRGLAGAGNNEQFF	TGCGCCAGCAGCCCGAGGGGACTAGCGGGAGCGGGGAATAATGAGCAGTTCTTC
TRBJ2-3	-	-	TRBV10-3	CAISDSRESGTDTQYF	TGTGCCATCAGTGATAGTAGGGAGTCAGGCACAGATACGCAGTATTTT
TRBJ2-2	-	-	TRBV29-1	CSVETTGELFF	TGCAGCGTTGAAACCACCGGGGAGCTGTTTTTT
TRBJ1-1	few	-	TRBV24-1	CATRGKTGNTEAFF	TGTGCCACCAGGGGCAAGACAGGGAACACTGAAGCTTTCTTT
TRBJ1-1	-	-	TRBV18	CASSLGTPGDTEAFF	TGTGCCAGCTCCCTCGGCACTCCTGGGGACACTGAAGCTTTCTTT
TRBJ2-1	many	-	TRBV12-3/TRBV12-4	CASSPQTTANNEQFF	TGTGCCAGCAGTCCCCAGACGACAGCAAACAATGAGCAGTTCTTC
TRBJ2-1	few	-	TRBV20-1	CSHKGRVYNEQFF	TGCAGTCACAAGGGCAGGGTCTACAATGAGCAGTTCTTC
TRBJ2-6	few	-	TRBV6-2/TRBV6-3	CASSYAGANVLTF	TGTGCCAGCAGTTACGCTGGGGCCAACGTCCTGACTTTC
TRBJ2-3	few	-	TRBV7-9	CASSLGPTGALFTDTQYF	TGTGCCAGCAGCTTAGGCCCGACGGGGGCCTTGTTCACAGATACGCAGTATTTT
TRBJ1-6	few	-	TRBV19	CASSIGGGHNSPLHF	TGTGCCAGTAGTATCGGCGGGGGTCATAATTCACCCCTCCACTTT
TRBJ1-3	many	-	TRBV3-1	CASSREGSGNTIYF	TGTGCCAGCAGTAGAGAGGGTTCTGGAAACACCATATATTTT
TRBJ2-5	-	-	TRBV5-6	CASSFSGVGQETQYF	TGTGCCAGCAGCTTCTCAGGGGTTGGCCAAGAGACCCAGTACTTC
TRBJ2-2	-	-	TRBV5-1	CASSFSPGQDTTGELFF	TGCGCCAGCAGCTTTTCTCCGGGACAAGATACCACCGGGGAGCTGTTTTTT
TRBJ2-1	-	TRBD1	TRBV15	CATSRTGVLYNEQFF	TGTGCCACCAGCAGAACAGGGGTTTTGTACAATGAGCAGTTCTTC
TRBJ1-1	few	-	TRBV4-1	CASSQGPGDRNTEAFF	TGCGCCAGCAGCCAAGGCCCCGGAGACCGTAACACTGAAGCTTTCTTT
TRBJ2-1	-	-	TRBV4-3	CASSQTLGDPSNEQFF	TGCGCCAGCAGCCAGACACTCGGGGATCCATCCAATGAGCAGTTCTTC
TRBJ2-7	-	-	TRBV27	CASSLNGEEWGVLGEQYF	TGTGCCAGCAGTTTAAACGGGGAAGAGTGGGGTGTACTAGGCGAGCAGTACTTC
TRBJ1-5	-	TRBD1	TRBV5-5	CASSSRQGTSNQPQHF	TGTGCCAGCAGCTCCCGACAGGGCACTAGCAATCAGCCCCAGCATTTT
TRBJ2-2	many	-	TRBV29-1	CSVEDPARANTGELFF	TGCAGCGTTGAAGATCCCGCCAGGGCAAACACCGGGGAGCTGTTTTTT
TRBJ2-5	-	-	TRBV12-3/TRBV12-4	CASSLLGGGPETQYF	TGTGCCAGCAGTTTATTAGGCGGCGGTCCTGAGACCCAGTACTTC
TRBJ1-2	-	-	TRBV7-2	CASSLSGALYGYTF	TGTGCCAGCAGCTTATCGGGGGCGCTCTATGGCTACACCTTC
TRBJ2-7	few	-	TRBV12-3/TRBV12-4	CASSGLFRAGTFSYEQYF	TGTGCCAGCAGTGGACTTTTTCGGGCCGGGACATTCTCCTACGAGCAGTACTTC
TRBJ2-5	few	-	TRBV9	CASSASQAETQYF	TGTGCCAGCAGCGCTAGTCAGGCAGAGACCCAGTACTTC
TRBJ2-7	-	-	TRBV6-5	CASSYQGFEQYF	TGTGCCAGCAGTTACCAGGGGTTCGAGCAGTACTTC
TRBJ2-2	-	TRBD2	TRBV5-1	CASSPTSGTTGELFF	TGCGCCAGCAGCCCGACTAGCGGGACAACCGGGGAGCTGTTTTTT
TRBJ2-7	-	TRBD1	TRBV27	CASSSGGELYEQYF	TGTGCCAGCAGTTCAGGGGGTGAACTCTACGAGCAGTACTTC
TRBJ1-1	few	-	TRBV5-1	CASSVGAGTEAFF	TGCGCCAGCAGTGTGGGCGCGGGCACTGAAGCTTTCTTT
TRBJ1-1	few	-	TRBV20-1	CSANWEPRKTGTEAFF	TGCAGTGCTAATTGGGAGCCACGGAAGACAGGCACTGAAGCTTTCTTT
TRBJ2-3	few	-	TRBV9	CASSGLVTDTQYF	TGTGCCAGCAGCGGTTTAGTGACAGATACGCAGTATTTT
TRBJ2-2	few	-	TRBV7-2	CATRPGGSPGSCFF	-
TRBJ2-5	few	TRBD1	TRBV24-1	CATSDFGTGTKETQYF	TGTGCCACCAGTGATTTTGGGACAGGGACGAAAGAGACCCAGTACTTC
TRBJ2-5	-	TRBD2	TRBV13	CASSSSPGLAEETQYF	TGTGCCAGCAGCTCGTCCCCGGGACTAGCGGAAGAGACCCAGTACTTC
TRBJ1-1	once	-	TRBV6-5	CASSYSSEGTEAFF	TGTGCCAGCAGTTATAGCAGTGAGGGGACTGAAGCTTTCTTT
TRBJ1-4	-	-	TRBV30	CAWGPDLTVEKLFF	TGTGCCTGGGGCCCGGACTTAACGGTTGAAAAACTGTTTTTT
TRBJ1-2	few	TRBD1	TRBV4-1	CASSQALGGGAYGYTF	TGCGCCAGCAGCCAAGCACTTGGAGGGGGCGCGTATGGCTACACCTTC
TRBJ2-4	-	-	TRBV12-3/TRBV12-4	CASSFSHIQYF	TGTGCCAGCAGTTTTTCCCACATTCAGTACTTC
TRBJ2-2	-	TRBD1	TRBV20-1	CSARDFDRENTGELFF	TGCAGTGCTAGAGATTTTGACAGGGAGAACACCGGGGAGCTGTTTTTT